This record looks at one T cell receptor beta chain sequence and its context. The antigen is not known. This specimen belongs to a study of cytomegalovirus exposure and HLA in healthy donors. Study background: One earlier analysis, a look at about 179 million T cells, found some 120 million unique TCR beta sequences.

PCR employed 60 Vbeta and 13 Jbeta primers. Measured with immunoSEQ multiplex PCR; TCRdb has only the in-frame clones, and not every one. The listing records some 150,000 clones. Overall study findings and caveats: A later analysis linked a missense variant in DCLRE1C to the trimming of TCR beta V and J genes. CMV serostatus was the only recorded immune exposure for donors.

This sequence originates from a woman between 18 and 30 years old in good health and CMV-seronegative. The sequencing sample was made of PBMCs.

DNA of the CDR3: TGTGCCAGCAGCCAGTCCGGGACTAGGTTAGCAGATACGCAGTATTTT. The encoded protein is CASSQSGTRLADTQYF. V usage is TRBV14 and J usage is TRBJ2-3; 8 bases fit TRBD2. The CDR3 contains 16 residues. The trim removed 3 bases at V and 4 bases at J, leaving 9 bases unmatched. CDR1 SGHDN and CDR2 FVKESK come from the germline V gene.